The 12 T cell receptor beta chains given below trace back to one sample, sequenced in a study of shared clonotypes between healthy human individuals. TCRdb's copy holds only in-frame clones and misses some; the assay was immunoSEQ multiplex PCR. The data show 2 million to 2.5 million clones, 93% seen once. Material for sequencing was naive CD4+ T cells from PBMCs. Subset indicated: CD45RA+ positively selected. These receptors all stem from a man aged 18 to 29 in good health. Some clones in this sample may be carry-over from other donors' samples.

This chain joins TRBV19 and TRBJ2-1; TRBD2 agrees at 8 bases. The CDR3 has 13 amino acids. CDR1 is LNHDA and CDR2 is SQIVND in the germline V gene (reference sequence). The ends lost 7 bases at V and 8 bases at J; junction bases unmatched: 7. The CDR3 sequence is CASMTAGGYEQFF. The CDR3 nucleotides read TGTGCCAGTATGACGGCGGGAGGCTATGAGCAGTTCTTC.

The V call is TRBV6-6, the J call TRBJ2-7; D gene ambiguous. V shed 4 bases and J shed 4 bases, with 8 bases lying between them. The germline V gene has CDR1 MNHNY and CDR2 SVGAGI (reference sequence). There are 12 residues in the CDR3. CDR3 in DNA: TGTGCCAGCAGTTCCCGTTTGTACGAGCAGTACTTC. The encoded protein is CASSSRLYEQYF.

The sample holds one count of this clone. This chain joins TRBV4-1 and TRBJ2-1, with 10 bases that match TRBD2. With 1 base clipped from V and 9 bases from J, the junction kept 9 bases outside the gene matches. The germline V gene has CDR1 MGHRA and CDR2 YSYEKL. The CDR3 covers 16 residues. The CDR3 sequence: CASSQGFASGSLEQFF. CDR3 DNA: TGCGCCAGCAGCCAAGGATTTGCTAGCGGGAGTCTTGAGCAGTTCTTC.

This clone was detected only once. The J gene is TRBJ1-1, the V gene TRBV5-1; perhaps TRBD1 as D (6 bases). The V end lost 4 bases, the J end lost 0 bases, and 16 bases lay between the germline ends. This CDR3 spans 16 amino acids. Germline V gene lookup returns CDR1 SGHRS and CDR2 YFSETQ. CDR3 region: CASSTGQPNMNTEAFF. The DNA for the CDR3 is TGCGCCAGCAGCACCGGACAGCCTAACATGAACACTGAAGCTTTCTTT.

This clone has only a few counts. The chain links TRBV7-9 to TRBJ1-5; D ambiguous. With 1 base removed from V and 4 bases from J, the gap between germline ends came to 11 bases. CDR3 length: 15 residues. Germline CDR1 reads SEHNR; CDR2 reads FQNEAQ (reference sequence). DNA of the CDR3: TGTGCCAGCAGCTTAGGGTCTGGCCGAAATCAGCCCCAGCATTTT. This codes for CASSLGSGRNQPQHF.

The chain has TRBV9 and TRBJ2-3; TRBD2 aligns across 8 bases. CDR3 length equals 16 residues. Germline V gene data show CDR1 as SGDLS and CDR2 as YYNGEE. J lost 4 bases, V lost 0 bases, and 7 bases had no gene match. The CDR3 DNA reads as TGTGCCAGCAGCGTAGACGGGAGGGCCCGTCCAGATACGCAGTATTTT. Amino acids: CASSVDGRARPDTQYF.

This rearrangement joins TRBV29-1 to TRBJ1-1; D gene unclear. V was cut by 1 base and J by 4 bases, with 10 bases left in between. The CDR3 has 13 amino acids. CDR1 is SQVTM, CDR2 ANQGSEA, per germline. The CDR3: CSVEGRLSTEAFF. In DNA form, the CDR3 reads TGCAGCGTTGAAGGCAGGCTGAGCACTGAAGCTTTCTTT. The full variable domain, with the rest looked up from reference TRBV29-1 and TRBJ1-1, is SAVISQKPSRDICQRGTSLTIQCQVDSQVTMMFWYRQQPGQSLTLIATANQGSEATYESGFVIDKFPISRPNLTFSTLTVSNMSPEDSSIYLCSVEGRLSTEAFFGQGTRLTVV.

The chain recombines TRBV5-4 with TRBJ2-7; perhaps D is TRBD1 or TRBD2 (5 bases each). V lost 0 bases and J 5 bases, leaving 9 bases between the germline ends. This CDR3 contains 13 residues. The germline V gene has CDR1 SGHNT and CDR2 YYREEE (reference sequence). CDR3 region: CASSLAGAHEQYF. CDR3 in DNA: TGTGCCAGCAGCTTGGCCGGGGCCCACGAGCAGTACTTC.

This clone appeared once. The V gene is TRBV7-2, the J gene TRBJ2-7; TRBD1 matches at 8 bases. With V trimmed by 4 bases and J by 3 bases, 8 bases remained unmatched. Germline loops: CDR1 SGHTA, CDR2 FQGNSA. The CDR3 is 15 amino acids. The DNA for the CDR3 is TGTGCCAGCAGCTCCGGACAGGGAGCCTTCTACGAGCAGTACTTC. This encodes CASSSGQGAFYEQYF.

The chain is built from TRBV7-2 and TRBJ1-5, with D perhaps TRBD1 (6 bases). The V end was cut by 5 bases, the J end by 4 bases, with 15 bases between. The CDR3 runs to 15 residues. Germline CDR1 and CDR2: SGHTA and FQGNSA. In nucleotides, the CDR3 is TGTGCCAGCAGCGATGACAGGAATCCTAATCAGCCCCAGCATTTT. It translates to CASSDDRNPNQPQHF.

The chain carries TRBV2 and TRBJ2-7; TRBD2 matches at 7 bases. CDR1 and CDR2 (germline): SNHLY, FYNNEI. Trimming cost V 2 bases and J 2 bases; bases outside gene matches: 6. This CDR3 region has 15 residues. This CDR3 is CASSELGGRTYEQYF. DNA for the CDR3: TGTGCCAGCAGTGAATTGGGCGGGAGAACCTACGAGCAGTACTTC.

The chain's CDR3 is CASSQESGEGVGKNIQYF. For the CDR3, the DNA is TGTGCCAGCAGCCAAGAGTCGGGGGAGGGGGTTGGCAAAAACATTCAGTACTTC. The chain carries TRBV4-2 and TRBJ2-4; tentative D call: TRBD2 (7 bases). Trimming took 0 bases from V and 3 from J, leaving 18 bases between them. This CDR3 spans 18 amino acids. Germline loops: CDR1 LGHNA, CDR2 YNFKEQ.